This T cell receptor (beta chain) came from a study of graft-versus-host responses after intestinal transplantation. Study in general: Recipients were all induced with anti-thymocyte globulin, then given tacrolimus and steroids for about three years.

Findings and caveats of the study: Recipient marrow contained GvH clones, some of which appeared first in ileum or blood. Peak circulating GvH clone levels tracked with early post-transplant HvG declines.

This table comes from immunoSEQ multiplex PCR, and its TCRdb copy is limited to in-frame clones, with some not included. The sample yields almost 4,000 clones, 70% to 90% seen once. Per germline, CDR1 MGHRA and CDR2 YSYEKL. The ends lost 2 bases at V and 4 bases at J; junction bases unmatched: 7. The CDR3 runs 16 residues. Graft-derived tissue was subjected to processing to liberate intraepithelial and lamina propria lymphocytes. Concerning this clone: Its antigen is as yet unknown. The same CDR3 arises from other DNA sequences in this sample as well.

V and J are TRBV4-1 and TRBJ2-4; 8 positions agree with TRBD2. The sequence was obtained from a human patient who received an intestinal transplant, so some T cells may come from the graft donor. The material sequenced was ileum tissue, taken more than 650 days after intestinal transplant. The CDR3 spells CASSQNQLAAKNIQYF. The CDR3 region has the DNA TGCGCCAGCAGCCAAAACCAACTAGCGGCTAAAAACATTCAGTACTTC.